The text below deals with one TCR beta chain. The antigen is undetermined. This record belongs to a study of cytomegalovirus exposure and HLA in healthy donors. Study outcomes and limitations: Most TCR sequences were uncommon, yet certain public TCRs appeared in many donors. The listing of roughly 160 TCR beta chains classed them as cytomegalovirus-associated. In vitro data verified three CMV-associated chains as specific for CMV antigens. The finding came from a later analysis; first-cohort TCR clusters tended to co-occur in the 110 or so validation repertoires.

TCRdb keeps only in-frame clones here, not all; method: immunoSEQ multiplex PCR. Among approximately 190,000 clones listed, around 80% were seen once. Sequencing was carried out using PBMCs. The TCR comes from a woman aged 25 to 39 in good health and CMV-seropositive.

The CDR3 bases are TGTGCCTGGAGTGTATACACAGGGAACACTGAAGCTTTCTTT. Its protein is CAWSVYTGNTEAFF. The chain carries TRBV30 and TRBJ1-1; possibly TRBD1 for D (5 bases). The CDR3 sequence is 14 residues long. V dropped 0 bases and J dropped 1 base, with 9 bases sitting between them. Germline V gives CDR1 GTSNPN, CDR2 SVGIG (reference sequence). The whole variable domain, filled in from reference TRBV30 and TRBJ1-1, reads SQTIHQWPATLVQPVGSPLSLECTVEGTSNPNLYWYRQAAGRGLQLLFYSVGIGQISSEVPQNLSASRPQDRQFILSSKKLLLSDSGFYLCAWSVYTGNTEAFFGQGTRLTVV.